Sequencing of this T cell receptor (beta chain) was carried out in a study of metastatic and nonmetastatic thyroid tumors. Study background: The study looked at repertoires side by side in blood and in tumor or nodule tissue from malignant and benign thyroid patients. Points from the study as a whole: It was reportedly found that TCR beta diversity was significantly higher in malignant thyroid tumors than in benign nodules, a difference seen in both blood and tumor samples.

Per the original data handling: Construction of a distant-metastasis classifier for papillary thyroid cancer relied on CDR3 differences across clinicopathological groups. TCRdb reprocessed the PCR reads via MiXCR. The V and J calls reflect TCRdb's pipeline rather than the authors' work. The sample contains some 37,000 clones, roughly 20% of which appear only once. V shed 6 bases and J shed 0 bases, with 14 bases lying between them. The CDR3 extends over 15 amino acids. Note on this clone: The antigen is not known.

Thyroid surgery took place with no prior treatment in any patient. This sequence joins TRBV12-3 or TRBV12-4 and TRBJ1-1; D unclear. This TCR was sampled from a female donor with papillary thyroid cancer or a benign thyroid nodule (not recorded which). Some clones in this sample may be carry-over from other donors' samples. The sample was blood. The CDR3 protein is CASSSTASMNTEAFF. The CDR3 DNA reads as TGTGCCAGCAGCTCAACGGCGTCTATGAACACTGAAGCTTTCTTT.